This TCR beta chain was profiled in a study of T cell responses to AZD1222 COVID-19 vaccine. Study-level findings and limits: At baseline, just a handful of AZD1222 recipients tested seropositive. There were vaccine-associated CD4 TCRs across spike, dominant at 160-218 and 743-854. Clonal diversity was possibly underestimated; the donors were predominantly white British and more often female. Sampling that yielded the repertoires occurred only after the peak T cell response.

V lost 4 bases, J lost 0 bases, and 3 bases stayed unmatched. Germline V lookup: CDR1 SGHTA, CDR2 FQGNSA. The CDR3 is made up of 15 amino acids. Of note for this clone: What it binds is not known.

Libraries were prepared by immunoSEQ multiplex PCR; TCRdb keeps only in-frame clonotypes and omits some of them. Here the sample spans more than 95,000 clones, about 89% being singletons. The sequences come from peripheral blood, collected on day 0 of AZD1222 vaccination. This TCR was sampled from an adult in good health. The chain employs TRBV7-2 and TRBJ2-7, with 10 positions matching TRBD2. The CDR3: CASSSSGGRSYEQYF. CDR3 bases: TGTGCCAGCAGCTCTAGCGGGGGCCGCTCCTACGAGCAGTACTTC.